The rows below give T cell receptor beta chains drawn from one sample of a study of CD8 T cells in Susac syndrome. Using its own MiXCR run on the immunoSEQ multiplex PCR reads, TCRdb lists one record per CDR3 protein. The data show approximately 130,000 distinct CDR3 sequences, about 93% seen once. The sample taken for sequencing was CD8+ T cells from PBMCs. All receptors come from a human donor with multiple sclerosis. Both conserved end residues are part of each CDR3. The order of the fields is D gene, clone size, V gene, J gene, CDR3 DNA, CDR3 protein. A D gene is named only where the DNA matches it firmly. A row's size may be missing; if present it is once, few, many or a size class.

D gene: .; clone size: once; V gene: TRBV19; J gene: TRBJ1-1; CDR3 DNA: TGTGCCTCTAGGGGGGACGAGGCTGAAGCTTTCTTT; CDR3 protein: CASRGDEAEAFF
D gene: TRBD1; clone size: .; V gene: TRBV2; J gene: TRBJ1-1; CDR3 DNA: TGTGCCACCCTAGTCCCGGGACAGGGAGAAGGTGAAGCTTTCTTT; CDR3 protein: CATLVPGQGEGEAFF
D gene: TRBD1; clone size: .; V gene: TRBV27; J gene: TRBJ1-2; CDR3 DNA: TGTGCCAGCGGGGACAGGGTTAATGGCTACACCTTC; CDR3 protein: CASGDRVNGYTF
D gene: .; clone size: .; V gene: TRBV28; J gene: TRBJ2-7; CDR3 DNA: TGTGCCAGCAGTAACCCACAGGGAGCCTACGAGCAGTACTTC; CDR3 protein: CASSNPQGAYEQYF
D gene: .; clone size: .; V gene: TRBV7-8; J gene: TRBJ1-5; CDR3 DNA: TGTGCCAGCAGCCAGACCGTAGTTAGCAATCAGCCCCAGCATTTT; CDR3 protein: CASSQTVVSNQPQHF
D gene: TRBD2; clone size: .; V gene: TRBV4-1; J gene: TRBJ2-5; CDR3 DNA: TGCGCCAGCAGCCAAGATCGGGGAGCGGGAGCAGAGACCCAGTACTTC; CDR3 protein: CASSQDRGAGAETQYF
D gene: TRBD2; clone size: .; V gene: TRBV7-2; J gene: TRBJ2-7; CDR3 DNA: TGTGCCAGCAGCTTACTAGCGGGAGCCGTGCAGTACTTC; CDR3 protein: CASSLLAGAVQYF
D gene: TRBD1; clone size: many; V gene: TRBV7-2; J gene: TRBJ2-1; CDR3 DNA: TGTGCCAGCAGCTTATATCGGACAGGGCACAACAATGAGCAGTTCTTC; CDR3 protein: CASSLYRTGHNNEQFF
D gene: .; clone size: .; V gene: TRBV18; J gene: TRBJ2-5; CDR3 DNA: TGTGCCAGCTCACCAGGTGGCTTAGGTGGCGCGACGGAGACCCAGTACTTC; CDR3 protein: CASSPGGLGGATETQYF
D gene: TRBD2; clone size: .; V gene: TRBV3-1; J gene: TRBJ2-3; CDR3 DNA: TGTGCCAGCAGCCCCCTACGTAGCGGGAGCACAGATACGCAGTATTTT; CDR3 protein: CASSPLRSGSTDTQYF
D gene: TRBD2; clone size: few; V gene: TRBV29-1; J gene: TRBJ2-7; CDR3 DNA: TGCAGCGTTGAAGGAGGTAGCGGGAGCTACGAGCAGTACTTC; CDR3 protein: CSVEGGSGSYEQYF
D gene: TRBD2; clone size: .; V gene: TRBV12-3/TRBV12-4; J gene: TRBJ2-1; CDR3 DNA: TGTGCCAGCAGTTCTAGCGGGTCCTACAATGAGCAGTTCTTC; CDR3 protein: CASSSSGSYNEQFF
D gene: .; clone size: few; V gene: TRBV11-2; J gene: TRBJ2-7; CDR3 DNA: TGTGCCAGCAGCTCGACGGACACCATGGGGGAGCAGTACTTC; CDR3 protein: CASSSTDTMGEQYF
D gene: TRBD1; clone size: .; V gene: TRBV25-1; J gene: TRBJ1-1; CDR3 DNA: TGTGCCAGCAGTGTTCAGGGGGCGTACACTGAAGCTTTCTTT; CDR3 protein: CASSVQGAYTEAFF
D gene: TRBD1; clone size: once; V gene: TRBV4-1; J gene: TRBJ2-4; CDR3 DNA: TGCGCCAGCAGCTCAAGACAGGGGGTGGACATTCAGTACTTC; CDR3 protein: CASSSRQGVDIQYF
D gene: .; clone size: few; V gene: TRBV28; J gene: TRBJ2-4; CDR3 DNA: TGTGCCAGCAGTCCGTTGTTTGAGTCCAAAAACATTCAGTACTTC; CDR3 protein: CASSPLFESKNIQYF
D gene: TRBD2; clone size: .; V gene: TRBV12-3/TRBV12-4; J gene: TRBJ2-2; CDR3 DNA: TGTGCCACCGGCGGAGCGGGAGGGTTAAGAGGGGAGCTGTTTTTT; CDR3 protein: CATGGAGGLRGELFF
D gene: TRBD1; clone size: .; V gene: TRBV6-5; J gene: TRBJ1-5; CDR3 DNA: TGTGCCAGCAGAAGGGACAGGGGACGCCTTGAGCCCCAGCATTTT; CDR3 protein: CASRRDRGRLEPQHF
D gene: .; clone size: once; V gene: TRBV9; J gene: TRBJ2-7; CDR3 DNA: TGTGCCAGCAGCGTAGACGGATACGAGCAGTACTTC; CDR3 protein: CASSVDGYEQYF
D gene: .; clone size: .; V gene: TRBV27; J gene: TRBJ1-5; CDR3 DNA: TGTGCCAGCAGCGCAGGCCCGGAGCAGCCCCAGCATTTT; CDR3 protein: CASSAGPEQPQHF
D gene: TRBD1; clone size: .; V gene: TRBV30; J gene: TRBJ1-2; CDR3 DNA: TGTGCCTGGAGTATTGGACAGGGGTATGGCTACACCTTC; CDR3 protein: CAWSIGQGYGYTF
D gene: .; clone size: .; V gene: TRBV6-5; J gene: TRBJ2-5; CDR3 DNA: TGTGCCAGCAGTTACCTAGGGAGTTGGGAGACCCAGTACTTC; CDR3 protein: CASSYLGSWETQYF
D gene: .; clone size: .; V gene: TRBV5-4; J gene: TRBJ2-4; CDR3 DNA: TGTGCCAGCAGTGAGGGGGGAGAAAACATTCAGTACTTC; CDR3 protein: CASSEGGENIQYF
D gene: .; clone size: once; V gene: TRBV6-5; J gene: TRBJ2-7; CDR3 DNA: TGTGCCAGCAGTCTTTGGGGGGACGAGCAGTACTTC; CDR3 protein: CASSLWGDEQYF
D gene: .; clone size: .; V gene: TRBV20-1; J gene: TRBJ1-4; CDR3 DNA: TGCAGTGCTAGAGATCCCGGGGGTTGGGGTGAAAAACTGTTTTTT; CDR3 protein: CSARDPGGWGEKLFF
D gene: TRBD1; clone size: .; V gene: TRBV13; J gene: TRBJ1-1; CDR3 DNA: TGTGCCAGCAGCTTGGGGACAGGCCCCACTGAAGCTTTCTTT; CDR3 protein: CASSLGTGPTEAFF
D gene: TRBD2; clone size: .; V gene: TRBV9; J gene: TRBJ2-7; CDR3 DNA: TGTGCCAGCAGCGTAGGTAGGACTAGCGGCTACGAGCAGTACTTC; CDR3 protein: CASSVGRTSGYEQYF
D gene: .; clone size: few; V gene: TRBV6-1; J gene: TRBJ1-5; CDR3 DNA: TGTGCCAGCGGATCGGGCCGCGATCAGCCCCAGCATTTT; CDR3 protein: CASGSGRDQPQHF
D gene: TRBD2; clone size: .; V gene: TRBV28; J gene: TRBJ2-1; CDR3 DNA: TGTGCCAGTTTATTAGCGGGGAACAACTACAATGAGCAGTTCTTC; CDR3 protein: CASLLAGNNYNEQFF
D gene: .; clone size: .; V gene: TRBV12-3/TRBV12-4; J gene: TRBJ2-6; CDR3 DNA: TGTGCCAGCAGTTTTAGCCTCTCTGGGGCCAACGTCCTGACTTTC; CDR3 protein: CASSFSLSGANVLTF
D gene: .; clone size: .; V gene: TRBV11-2; J gene: TRBJ2-5; CDR3 DNA: TGTGCCAGCAGCCCGAAAGCTTTTATAACCACCGAGCAAGAGACCCAGTACTTC; CDR3 protein: CASSPKAFITTEQETQYF